This T cell receptor (beta chain) stems from a study of cytomegalovirus exposure and HLA in healthy donors. 60 Vbeta and 13 Jbeta primers were used in PCR. Clones were read by immunoSEQ multiplex PCR, and TCRdb kept only the in-frame ones, dropping some. This table has around 90,000 clones, about 85% appearing once. The CDR3 loop spans 15 amino acids. CDR1 and CDR2 from the germline V gene are SGHVS and FNYEAQ. Trimming stripped 5 bases from V and 0 bases from J, with 11 bases between. The sequence came from a middle-aged man in good health and CMV-seropositive. Specimen: PBMCs. The rearrangement joins TRBV7-6 to TRBJ1-3, with D possibly matching TRBD1 (6 bases). This CDR3 is CASSPDSSSGNTIYF. As DNA, the CDR3 is TGTGCCAGCAGCCCGGACAGCAGCTCTGGAAACACCATATATTTT.